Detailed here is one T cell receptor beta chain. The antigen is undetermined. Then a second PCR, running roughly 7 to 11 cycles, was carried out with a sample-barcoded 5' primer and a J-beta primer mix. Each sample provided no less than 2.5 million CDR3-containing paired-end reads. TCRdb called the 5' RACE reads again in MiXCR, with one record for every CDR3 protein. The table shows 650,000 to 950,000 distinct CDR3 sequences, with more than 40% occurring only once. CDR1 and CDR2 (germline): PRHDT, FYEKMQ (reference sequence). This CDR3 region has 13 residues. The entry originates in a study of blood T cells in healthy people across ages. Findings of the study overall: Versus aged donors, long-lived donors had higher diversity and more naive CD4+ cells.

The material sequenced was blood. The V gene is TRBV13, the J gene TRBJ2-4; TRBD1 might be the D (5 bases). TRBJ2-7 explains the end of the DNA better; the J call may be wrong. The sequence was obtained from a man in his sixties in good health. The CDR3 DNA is TGTGCCAGCAGCTTAAGACAGACCCACGAGCAGTACTTC. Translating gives CASSLRQTHEQYF.